The subject of this entry is one TCR beta chain. Its antigen is unknown. The data are from a study of T cells expressing NK-cell markers. Study in general: Among eight sequenced donors, seven carried HCMV seropositivity while one was seronegative.

Broader study findings: Dominant NKG2C+ clonotypes in a handful of donors made up about 1.0-7.0% of CD8+ T cells. A few donors' CD3+CD56-NKG2C+ cells were dominated by the same clonotypes.

TCRdb re-called the 5' RACE reads, yielding one record per CDR3 amino acid sequence without DNA. This sample's table reports over 350,000 distinct CDR3 sequences. From germline, CDR1 is SGHRS and CDR2 YFSETQ. The CDR3 is 13 amino acids. This chain joins TRBV5-1 and TRBJ2-3; with no DNA, the TCRdb D assignment of TRBD1 cannot be verified. Source material: blood T cells: a sorted CD56 or NKG2C T cell subset, CD4+ or CD8+ T cells, or bulk PBMC T cells (not recorded which). The TCR sequence derives from a woman in her forties or fifties in good health. The CDR3 loop is CASSPGDSDTQYF.